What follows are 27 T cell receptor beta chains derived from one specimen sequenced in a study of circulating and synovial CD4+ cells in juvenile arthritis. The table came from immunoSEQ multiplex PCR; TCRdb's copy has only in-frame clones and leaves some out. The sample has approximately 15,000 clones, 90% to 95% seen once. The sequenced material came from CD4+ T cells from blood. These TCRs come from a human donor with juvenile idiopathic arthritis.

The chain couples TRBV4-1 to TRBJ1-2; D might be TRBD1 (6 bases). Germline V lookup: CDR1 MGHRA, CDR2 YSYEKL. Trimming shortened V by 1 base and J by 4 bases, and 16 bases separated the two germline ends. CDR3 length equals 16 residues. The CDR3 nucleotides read TGCGCCAGCAGCCAAGTGCCGGGACACAGACCCTATGGCTACACCTTC. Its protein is CASSQVPGHRPYGYTF.

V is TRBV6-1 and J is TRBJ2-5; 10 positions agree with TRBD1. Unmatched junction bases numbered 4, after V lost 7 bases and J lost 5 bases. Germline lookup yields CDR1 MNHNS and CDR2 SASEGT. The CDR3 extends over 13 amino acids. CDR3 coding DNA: TGTGCCAGCATGACAGGGGGCTACGAGACCCAGTACTTC. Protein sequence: CASMTGGYETQYF.

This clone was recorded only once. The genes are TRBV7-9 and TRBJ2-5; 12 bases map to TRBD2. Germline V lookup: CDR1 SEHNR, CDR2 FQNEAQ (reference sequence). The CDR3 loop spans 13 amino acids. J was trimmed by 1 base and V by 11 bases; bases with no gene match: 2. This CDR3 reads CAGGLAGQETQYF. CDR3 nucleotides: TGTGCCGGGGGACTAGCGGGCCAAGAGACCCAGTACTTC.

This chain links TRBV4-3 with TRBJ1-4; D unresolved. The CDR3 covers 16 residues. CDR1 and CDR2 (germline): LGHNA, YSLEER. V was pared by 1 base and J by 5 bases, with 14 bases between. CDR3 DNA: TGCGCCAGCAGCCAAGTAGTTCGGGGTAGGAATGAAAAACTGTTTTTT. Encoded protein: CASSQVVRGRNEKLFF.

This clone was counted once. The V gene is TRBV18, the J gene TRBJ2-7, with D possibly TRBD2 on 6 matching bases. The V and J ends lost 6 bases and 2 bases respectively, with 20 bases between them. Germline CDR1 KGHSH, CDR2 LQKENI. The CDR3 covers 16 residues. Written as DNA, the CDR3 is TGTGCCAGCTCTACGCGGGCGGGGAAGAGCGCCTACGAGCAGTACTTC. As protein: CASSTRAGKSAYEQYF.

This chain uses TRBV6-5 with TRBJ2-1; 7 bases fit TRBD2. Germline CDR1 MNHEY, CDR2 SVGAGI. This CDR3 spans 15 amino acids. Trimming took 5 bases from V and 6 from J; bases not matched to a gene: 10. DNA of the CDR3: TGTGCCAGCAGTAAGATAGCGGGCCATTTCAATGAGCAGTTCTTC. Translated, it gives CASSKIAGHFNEQFF.

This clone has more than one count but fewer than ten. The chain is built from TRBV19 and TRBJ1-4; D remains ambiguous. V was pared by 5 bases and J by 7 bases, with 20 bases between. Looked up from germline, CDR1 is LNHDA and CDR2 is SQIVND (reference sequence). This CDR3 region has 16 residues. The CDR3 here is CASSRRLADFSEKLFF. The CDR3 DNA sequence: TGTGCCAGTAGTCGGAGGTTGGCAGACTTTAGTGAAAAACTGTTTTTT.

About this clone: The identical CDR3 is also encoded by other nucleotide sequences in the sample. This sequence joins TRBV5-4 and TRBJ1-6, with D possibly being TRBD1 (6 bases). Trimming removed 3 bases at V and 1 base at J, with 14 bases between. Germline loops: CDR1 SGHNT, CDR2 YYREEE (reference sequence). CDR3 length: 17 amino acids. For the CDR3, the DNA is TGTGCCAGCAGCTACCTACAGGGTGGATCCTATAATTCACCCCTCCACTTT. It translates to CASSYLQGGSYNSPLHF.

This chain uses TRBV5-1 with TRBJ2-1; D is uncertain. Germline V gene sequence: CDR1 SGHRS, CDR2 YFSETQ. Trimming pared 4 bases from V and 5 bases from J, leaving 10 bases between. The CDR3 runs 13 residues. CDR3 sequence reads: CASSLTVDNEQFF. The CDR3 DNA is TGCGCCAGCAGCCTGACTGTAGACAATGAGCAGTTCTTC.

CDR3 DNA: TGTGCCAGCAGCCCCCGGCCGGGTTTTTCCACAGATACGCAGTATTTT. Protein sequence: CASSPRPGFSTDTQYF. The chain joins TRBV7-9 to TRBJ2-3, with unresolved D. Germline V gene sequence: CDR1 SEHNR, CDR2 FQNEAQ (reference sequence). V lost 5 bases to trimming and J lost 2 bases, with 17 bases between them. This CDR3 spans 16 amino acids.

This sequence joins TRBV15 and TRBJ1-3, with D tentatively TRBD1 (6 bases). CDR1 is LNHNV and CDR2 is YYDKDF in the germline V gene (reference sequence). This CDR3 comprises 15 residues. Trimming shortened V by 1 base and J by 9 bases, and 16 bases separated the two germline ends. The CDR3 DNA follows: TGTGCCACCAGCAGAGTTGGAAGGGGGAAGAGCACCATATATTTT. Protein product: CATSRVGRGKSTIYF.

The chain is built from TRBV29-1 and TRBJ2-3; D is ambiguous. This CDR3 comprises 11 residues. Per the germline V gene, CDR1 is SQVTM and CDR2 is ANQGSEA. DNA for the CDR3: TGCATAACGGGTGTAACAGATACGCAGTATTTT. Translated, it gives CITGVTDTQYF.

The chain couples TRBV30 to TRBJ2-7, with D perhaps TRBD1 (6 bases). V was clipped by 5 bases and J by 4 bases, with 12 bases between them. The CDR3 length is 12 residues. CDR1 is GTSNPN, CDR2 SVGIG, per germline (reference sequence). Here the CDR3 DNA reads TGTGCCTGGGGGGGCCGCCCGTACGAGCAGTACTTC. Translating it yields CAWGGRPYEQYF.

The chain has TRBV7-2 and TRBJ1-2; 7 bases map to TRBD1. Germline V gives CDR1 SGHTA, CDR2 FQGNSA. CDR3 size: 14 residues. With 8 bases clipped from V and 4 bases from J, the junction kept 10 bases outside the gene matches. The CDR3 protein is CASSLVGQSYGYTF. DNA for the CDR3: TGTGCCAGCTCCCTGGTGGGACAGAGCTATGGCTACACCTTC.

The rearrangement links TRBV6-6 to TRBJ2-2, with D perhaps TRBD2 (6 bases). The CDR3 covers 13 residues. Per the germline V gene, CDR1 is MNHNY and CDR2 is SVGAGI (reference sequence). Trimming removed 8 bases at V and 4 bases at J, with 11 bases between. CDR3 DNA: TGTGCCAGCTGGGGAGGCCTCACCGGGGAGCTGTTTTTT. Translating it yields CASWGGLTGELFF.

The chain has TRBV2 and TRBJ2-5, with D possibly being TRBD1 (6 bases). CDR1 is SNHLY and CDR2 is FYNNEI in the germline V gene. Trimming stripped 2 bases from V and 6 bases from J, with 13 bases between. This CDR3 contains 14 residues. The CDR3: CASSENPGAQTQYF. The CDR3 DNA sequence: TGTGCCAGCAGTGAAAATCCAGGGGCGCAGACCCAGTACTTC.

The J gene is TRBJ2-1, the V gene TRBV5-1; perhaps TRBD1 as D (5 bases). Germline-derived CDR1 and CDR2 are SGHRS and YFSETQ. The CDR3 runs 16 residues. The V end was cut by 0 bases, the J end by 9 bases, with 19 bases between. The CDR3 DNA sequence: TGCGCCAGCAGCTTGGCGCAGGGTTTGGCCCGTGGTGAGCAGTTCTTC. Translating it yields CASSLAQGLARGEQFF.

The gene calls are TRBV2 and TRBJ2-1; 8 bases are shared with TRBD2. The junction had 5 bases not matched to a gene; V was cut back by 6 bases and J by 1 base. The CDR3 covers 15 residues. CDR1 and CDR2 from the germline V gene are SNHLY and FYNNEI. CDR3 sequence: CASRAGLGSYNEQFF. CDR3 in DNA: TGTGCCAGCAGGGCGGGACTAGGATCCTACAATGAGCAGTTCTTC.

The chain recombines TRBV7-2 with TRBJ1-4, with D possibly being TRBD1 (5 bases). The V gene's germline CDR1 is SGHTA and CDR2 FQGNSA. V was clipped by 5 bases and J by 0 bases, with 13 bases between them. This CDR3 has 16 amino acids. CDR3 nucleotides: TGTGCCAGCAGCGCCGACAGAACTGCAACTAATGAAAAACTGTTTTTT. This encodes CASSADRTATNEKLFF.

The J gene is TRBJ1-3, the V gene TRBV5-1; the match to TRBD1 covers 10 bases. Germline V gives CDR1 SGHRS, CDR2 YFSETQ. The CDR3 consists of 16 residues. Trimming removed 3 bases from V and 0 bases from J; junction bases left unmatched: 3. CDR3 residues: CASSSGTGVSGNTIYF. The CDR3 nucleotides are TGCGCCAGCAGCTCCGGGACAGGGGTCTCTGGAAACACCATATATTTT.

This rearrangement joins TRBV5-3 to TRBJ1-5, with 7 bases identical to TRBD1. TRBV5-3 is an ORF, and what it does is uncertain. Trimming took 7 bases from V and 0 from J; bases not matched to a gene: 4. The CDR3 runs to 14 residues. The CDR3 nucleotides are TGTGCCAGACCCGGACAGGTTAGCAATCAGCCCCAGCATTTT. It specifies CARPGQVSNQPQHF.

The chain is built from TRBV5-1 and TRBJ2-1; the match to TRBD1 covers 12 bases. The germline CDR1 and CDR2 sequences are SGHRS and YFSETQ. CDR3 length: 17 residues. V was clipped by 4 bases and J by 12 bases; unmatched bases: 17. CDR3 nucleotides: TGCGCCAGCAGCCTTATGCCACCGGGACAGGGGGCATTTGGGCAGTTCTTC. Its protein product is CASSLMPPGQGAFGQFF.

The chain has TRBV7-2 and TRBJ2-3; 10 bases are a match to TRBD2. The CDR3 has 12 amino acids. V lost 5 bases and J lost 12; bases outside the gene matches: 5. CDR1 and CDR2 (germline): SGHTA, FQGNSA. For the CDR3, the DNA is TGTGCCAGCAGCCCTAGCGGGGGATTACAGTATTTT. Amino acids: CASSPSGGLQYF.

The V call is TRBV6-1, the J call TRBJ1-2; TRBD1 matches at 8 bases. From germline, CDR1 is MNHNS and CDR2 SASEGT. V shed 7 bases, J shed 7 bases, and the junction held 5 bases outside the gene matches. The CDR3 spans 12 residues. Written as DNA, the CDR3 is TGTGCCAGCACCGACAGGGGTAGTGGCTACACCTTC. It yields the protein CASTDRGSGYTF.

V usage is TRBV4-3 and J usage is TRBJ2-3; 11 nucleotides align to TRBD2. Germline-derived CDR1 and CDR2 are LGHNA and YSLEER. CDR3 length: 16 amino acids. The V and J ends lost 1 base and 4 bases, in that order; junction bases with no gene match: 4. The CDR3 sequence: CASSQGISGGADTQYF. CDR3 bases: TGCGCCAGCAGCCAAGGGATTAGCGGGGGGGCAGATACGCAGTATTTT.

The CDR3 DNA is TGTACCAGCAGCTTAGAGGGGGCAATGCCCCAGCATTTT. It is translated as CTSSLEGAMPQHF. The chain uses TRBV7-2 and TRBJ1-5, with 7 nucleotides matching TRBD1. V shed 1 base and J 9 bases; nucleotides not matched to a gene: 3. Per germline, CDR1 SGHTA and CDR2 FQGNSA. This CDR3 is 13 amino acids long.

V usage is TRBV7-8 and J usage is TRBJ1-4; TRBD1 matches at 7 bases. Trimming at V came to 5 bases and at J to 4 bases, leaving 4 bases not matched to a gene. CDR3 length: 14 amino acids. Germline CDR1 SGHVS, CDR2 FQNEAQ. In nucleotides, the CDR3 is TGTGCCAGCAGCGCCCGGGACAGTAATGAAAAACTGTTTTTT. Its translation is CASSARDSNEKLFF.